This T cell receptor (beta chain) is drawn from a study of T cell responses to AZD1222 COVID-19 vaccine. The protocol was immunoSEQ multiplex PCR, while the TCRdb copy is restricted to in-frame clones and leaves out a portion. The data show some 170,000 clones, over 80% seen once. Only one count was recorded for this clone. Trimming pared 1 base from V and 5 bases from J, leaving 6 bases between. The CDR3 loop spans 13 amino acids. Per the germline V gene, CDR1 is GTSNPN and CDR2 is SVGIG (reference sequence). The sample was peripheral blood, taken 28 days after the second dose of the MenACWY control vaccine. V gene TRBV30 combines with J gene TRBJ1-6; D unresolved. The receptor was derived from an adult who received the MenACWY meningococcal vaccine as a control. CDR3 sequence reads: CAWSGRNNSPLHF. For the CDR3, the DNA is TGTGCCTGGAGTGGGCGGAATAATTCACCCCTCCACTTT.